The text below deals with one T cell receptor beta chain. The source of the sample is a study of T cell responses to AZD1222 COVID-19 vaccine. The repertoire was sequenced with immunoSEQ multiplex PCR; TCRdb's copy has only in-frame clones and lacks some. Here the sample spans about 110,000 clones, just over 85% being singletons. The sequence derives from an adult in good health. The input for sequencing was peripheral blood, taken on day 0 of AZD1222 vaccination.

For the CDR3, the DNA is TGTGCCAGCAGCTTATCCCTAACTAGCGGGGGAGAGACCCAGTACTTC. It codes for CASSLSLTSGGETQYF. V gene TRBV11-2 combines with J gene TRBJ2-5; 11 nucleotides align to TRBD2. Trimming removed 2 bases from V and 4 bases from J; junction bases left unmatched: 6. This CDR3 has 16 residues. The germline CDR1 and CDR2 sequences are SGHAT and FQNNGV.